This is a list of T cell receptor beta chains from one sample in a study of cytomegalovirus exposure and HLA in healthy donors. TCRdb's copy holds only in-frame clones and misses some; the assay was immunoSEQ multiplex PCR. Of around 120,000 clones listed, over 70% are singletons. The sequenced sample consisted of PBMCs. These receptors originate from a female donor in good health and CMV-seropositive. The CDR3 runs from the conserved cysteine through the conserved F or W. Each record gives: V gene, clone size, D gene, J gene, CDR3 protein, CDR3 DNA. A D gene is named only where the DNA matches it firmly. Some rows have no size entry. The others give once, few or many, or a class for an expanded clone.

V gene: TRBV29-1; clone size: .; D gene: .; J gene: TRBJ1-2; CDR3 protein: CSVGSGGIDYTF; CDR3 DNA: TGCAGCGTTGGCTCAGGAGGGATAGACTACACCTTC
V gene: TRBV2; clone size: once; D gene: .; J gene: TRBJ1-5; CDR3 protein: CASRIHTLSNQPQHF; CDR3 DNA: TGTGCCAGCAGAATTCACACCCTTAGCAATCAGCCCCAGCATTTT
V gene: TRBV5-1; clone size: .; D gene: .; J gene: TRBJ1-4; CDR3 protein: CASSFGSYNEKLFF; CDR3 DNA: TGCGCCAGCAGCTTCGGGTCGTATAATGAAAAACTGTTTTTT
V gene: TRBV28; clone size: few; D gene: .; J gene: TRBJ1-1; CDR3 protein: CAAVSPGGLTEAFF; CDR3 DNA: TGTGCAGCAGTTTCCCCGGGAGGACTCACTGAAGCTTTCTTT
V gene: TRBV6-1; clone size: once; D gene: .; J gene: TRBJ2-7; CDR3 protein: CASSLQGTYEQYF; CDR3 DNA: TGTGCCAGCAGCCTCCAGGGGACCTACGAGCAGTACTTC
V gene: TRBV5-6; clone size: .; D gene: TRBD2; J gene: TRBJ2-7; CDR3 protein: CASSFKLAGQEQYF; CDR3 DNA: TGTGCCAGCAGCTTTAAGCTAGCGGGGCAGGAGCAGTACTTC
V gene: TRBV6-6; clone size: .; D gene: .; J gene: TRBJ2-3; CDR3 protein: CASSRSTDTQYF; CDR3 DNA: TGTGCCAGCAGTCGGAGCACAGATACGCAGTATTTT
V gene: TRBV19; clone size: .; D gene: TRBD1; J gene: TRBJ1-5; CDR3 protein: CASSEGQGRKPQHF; CDR3 DNA: TGTGCCAGTAGTGAAGGACAGGGACGGAAGCCCCAGCATTTT
V gene: TRBV6-5; clone size: .; D gene: TRBD2; J gene: TRBJ2-1; CDR3 protein: CASSYQGTSYNEQFF; CDR3 DNA: TGTGCCAGCAGTTATCAGGGGACTAGTTACAATGAGCAGTTCTTC
V gene: TRBV30; clone size: .; D gene: .; J gene: TRBJ2-6; CDR3 protein: CAWSEETAGANVLTF; CDR3 DNA: TGTGCCTGGAGTGAGGAGACAGCTGGGGCCAACGTCCTGACTTTC
V gene: TRBV7-2; clone size: .; D gene: TRBD1; J gene: TRBJ1-5; CDR3 protein: CASSFDRGNQPQHF; CDR3 DNA: TGTGCCAGCAGCTTTGACAGGGGCAATCAGCCCCAGCATTTT
V gene: TRBV7-8; clone size: .; D gene: .; J gene: TRBJ2-1; CDR3 protein: CASSPRGRRDAYNEQFF; CDR3 DNA: TGTGCCAGCAGCCCGAGGGGTCGGAGGGACGCCTACAATGAGCAGTTCTTC
V gene: TRBV18; clone size: few; D gene: .; J gene: TRBJ2-5; CDR3 protein: CASSPQGWQETQYF; CDR3 DNA: TGTGCCAGCTCACCCCAGGGTTGGCAAGAGACCCAGTACTTC
V gene: TRBV25-1; clone size: .; D gene: TRBD1; J gene: TRBJ1-6; CDR3 protein: CASSPIGTAAPLHF; CDR3 DNA: TGTGCCAGCAGTCCCATCGGGACAGCTGCACCCCTCCACTTT
V gene: TRBV10-2; clone size: .; D gene: TRBD2; J gene: TRBJ2-5; CDR3 protein: CASAKGGLAGVETQYF; CDR3 DNA: TGCGCCAGTGCGAAGGGAGGACTAGCGGGGGTAGAGACCCAGTACTTC
V gene: TRBV2; clone size: once; D gene: .; J gene: TRBJ1-1; CDR3 protein: CASSTTTRNTEAFF; CDR3 DNA: TGTGCCAGCAGCACCACTACAAGGAACACTGAAGCTTTCTTT
V gene: TRBV5-8; clone size: once; D gene: TRBD1; J gene: TRBJ2-1; CDR3 protein: CASSPDRGASGEQFF; CDR3 DNA: TGTGCCAGCAGCCCGGACAGGGGGGCATCGGGTGAGCAGTTCTTC
V gene: TRBV19; clone size: .; D gene: .; J gene: TRBJ1-2; CDR3 protein: CASSMNSLGYGYTF; CDR3 DNA: TGTGCCAGTAGTATGAACAGCCTTGGCTATGGCTACACCTTC
V gene: TRBV9; clone size: .; D gene: .; J gene: TRBJ1-2; CDR3 protein: CASSVETAYGYTF; CDR3 DNA: TGTGCCAGCAGCGTAGAGACTGCATATGGCTACACCTTC
V gene: TRBV29-1; clone size: .; D gene: TRBD1; J gene: TRBJ1-1; CDR3 protein: CSVAGADRGTFF; CDR3 DNA: TGCAGCGTTGCCGGTGCCGACAGGGGAACTTTCTTT
V gene: TRBV5-1; clone size: .; D gene: TRBD1; J gene: TRBJ2-3; CDR3 protein: CASRFAGQGSADTQYF; CDR3 DNA: TGCGCCAGCCGGTTTGCGGGACAGGGTTCTGCAGATACGCAGTATTTT
V gene: TRBV7-9; clone size: .; D gene: TRBD1; J gene: TRBJ1-2; CDR3 protein: CASSSAGTGVGGYTF; CDR3 DNA: TGTGCCAGCAGCTCTGCCGGGACAGGGGTAGGAGGCTACACCTTC
V gene: TRBV5-4; clone size: .; D gene: .; J gene: TRBJ2-7; CDR3 protein: CASSLTGIDSYEQYF; CDR3 DNA: TGTGCCAGCAGCTTGACAGGGATTGACTCCTACGAGCAGTACTTC
V gene: TRBV19; clone size: .; D gene: .; J gene: TRBJ1-2; CDR3 protein: CASSIGGSGYGYTF; CDR3 DNA: TGTGCCAGTAGTATTGGGGGGTCGGGCTATGGCTACACCTTC
V gene: TRBV7-6; clone size: .; D gene: .; J gene: TRBJ1-5; CDR3 protein: CASSPGVGNQPQHF; CDR3 DNA: TGTGCCAGCAGTCCAGGGGTAGGCAATCAGCCCCAGCATTTT
V gene: TRBV6-5; clone size: .; D gene: .; J gene: TRBJ2-5; CDR3 protein: CASSYTTSQETQYF; CDR3 DNA: TGTGCCAGCAGTTATACGACTAGCCAAGAGACCCAGTACTTC
V gene: TRBV29-1; clone size: .; D gene: TRBD1; J gene: TRBJ1-1; CDR3 protein: CSVQGARSTEAFF; CDR3 DNA: TGCAGCGTTCAGGGGGCAAGGAGCACTGAAGCTTTCTTT
V gene: TRBV30; clone size: once; D gene: .; J gene: TRBJ1-5; CDR3 protein: CAWGGIGNQPQHF; CDR3 DNA: TGTGCCTGGGGCGGAATTGGCAATCAGCCCCAGCATTTT
V gene: TRBV6-6; clone size: .; D gene: TRBD2; J gene: TRBJ2-7; CDR3 protein: CASTPRGDGTYEQYF; CDR3 DNA: TGTGCCAGCACCCCCCGGGGGGACGGAACCTACGAGCAGTACTTC
V gene: TRBV27; clone size: .; D gene: TRBD1; J gene: TRBJ2-7; CDR3 protein: CASSQGQGPYEQYF; CDR3 DNA: TGTGCCAGCAGCCAAGGACAGGGCCCCTACGAGCAGTACTTC
V gene: TRBV27; clone size: .; D gene: .; J gene: TRBJ1-2; CDR3 protein: CASSLGRNYGYTF; CDR3 DNA: TGTGCCAGCAGTTTAGGTCGGAACTATGGCTACACCTTC
V gene: TRBV19; clone size: .; D gene: TRBD1; J gene: TRBJ1-2; CDR3 protein: CASTQRTGEGYTF; CDR3 DNA: TGTGCCAGTACCCAACGGACAGGGGAAGGCTACACCTTC
V gene: TRBV27; clone size: .; D gene: .; J gene: TRBJ2-5; CDR3 protein: CASSKGAGLTQETQYF; CDR3 DNA: TGTGCCAGCAGTAAAGGCGCAGGACTTACCCAAGAGACCCAGTACTTC
V gene: TRBV30; clone size: .; D gene: .; J gene: TRBJ1-4; CDR3 protein: CACRVNGHATNEKLFF; CDR3 DNA: TGTGCCTGCCGTGTTAATGGGCACGCTACTAATGAAAAACTGTTTTTT
V gene: TRBV28; clone size: .; D gene: .; J gene: TRBJ1-2; CDR3 protein: CASSFGQGYGYTF; CDR3 DNA: TGTGCCAGCAGTTTTGGTCAGGGCTATGGCTACACCTTC
V gene: TRBV6-5; clone size: .; D gene: TRBD2; J gene: TRBJ2-2; CDR3 protein: CASSVILARELFF; CDR3 DNA: TGTGCCAGCAGCGTCATACTAGCGCGGGAGCTGTTTTTT
V gene: TRBV4-3; clone size: .; D gene: TRBD1; J gene: TRBJ1-2; CDR3 protein: CASSQAGDRPNYGYTF; CDR3 DNA: TGCGCCAGCAGCCAAGCCGGGGACAGACCTAACTATGGCTACACCTTC
V gene: TRBV7-2; clone size: .; D gene: .; J gene: TRBJ1-6; CDR3 protein: CASSLAQGRVSVLHF; CDR3 DNA: TGTGCCAGCAGCTTAGCGCAGGGAAGGGTTTCCGTCCTCCACTTT
V gene: TRBV2; clone size: .; D gene: .; J gene: TRBJ1-2; CDR3 protein: CASSEVGAYSGYTF; CDR3 DNA: TGTGCCAGCAGTGAAGTAGGGGCCTATAGTGGCTACACCTTC
V gene: TRBV19; clone size: .; D gene: .; J gene: TRBJ2-3; CDR3 protein: CASSSLGTPDTDTQYF; CDR3 DNA: TGTGCCAGTAGTTCCTTAGGGACTCCAGACACAGATACGCAGTATTTT
V gene: TRBV19; clone size: .; D gene: TRBD2; J gene: TRBJ2-1; CDR3 protein: CASHGGSYNEQFF; CDR3 DNA: TGTGCCTCCCACGGGGGGTCCTACAATGAGCAGTTCTTC
V gene: TRBV29-1; clone size: .; D gene: .; J gene: TRBJ2-3; CDR3 protein: CSVIGDTDTQYF; CDR3 DNA: TGCAGCGTTATAGGGGACACAGATACGCAGTATTTT
V gene: TRBV4-2; clone size: .; D gene: TRBD1; J gene: TRBJ1-2; CDR3 protein: CASSQDSQTGRGYTF; CDR3 DNA: TGTGCCAGCAGCCAAGATAGTCAGACAGGGCGTGGCTACACCTTC
V gene: TRBV5-1; clone size: .; D gene: .; J gene: TRBJ1-5; CDR3 protein: CASSLPRQEVSNQPQHF; CDR3 DNA: TGCGCCAGCAGCCTTCCCCGACAGGAGGTGAGCAATCAGCCCCAGCATTTT
V gene: TRBV6-5; clone size: .; D gene: TRBD1; J gene: TRBJ1-1; CDR3 protein: CASSHPGQGNTEAFF; CDR3 DNA: TGTGCCAGCAGCCACCCGGGACAGGGGAACACTGAAGCTTTCTTT
V gene: TRBV9; clone size: .; D gene: TRBD1; J gene: TRBJ1-4; CDR3 protein: CASSVVVRGLEKLFF; CDR3 DNA: TGTGCCAGCAGCGTAGTTGTCAGGGGGCTGGAAAAACTGTTTTTT
V gene: TRBV5-4; clone size: .; D gene: TRBD1; J gene: TRBJ1-1; CDR3 protein: CASTYSGTVNTEAFF; CDR3 DNA: TGTGCCAGCACCTATTCCGGGACAGTGAACACTGAAGCTTTCTTT
V gene: TRBV7-2; clone size: .; D gene: TRBD2; J gene: TRBJ2-5; CDR3 protein: CASSRAGGPQETQYF; CDR3 DNA: TGTGCCAGCAGCCGAGCGGGGGGGCCCCAAGAGACCCAGTACTTC
V gene: TRBV11-2; clone size: .; D gene: TRBD1; J gene: TRBJ1-1; CDR3 protein: CASSWGTDDLEAFF; CDR3 DNA: TGTGCCAGCAGCTGGGGGACAGACGACCTTGAAGCTTTCTTT
V gene: TRBV7-2; clone size: .; D gene: TRBD1; J gene: TRBJ1-2; CDR3 protein: CASSYDRAGVWGYTF; CDR3 DNA: TGTGCCAGCAGCTATGACAGGGCGGGTGTGTGGGGCTACACCTTC
V gene: TRBV10-3; clone size: .; D gene: .; J gene: TRBJ1-5; CDR3 protein: CAISEQGEQPQHF; CDR3 DNA: TGTGCCATCAGTGAACAGGGAGAGCAGCCCCAGCATTTT
V gene: TRBV5-6; clone size: .; D gene: TRBD2; J gene: TRBJ2-7; CDR3 protein: CASSIGLASYEQYF; CDR3 DNA: TGTGCCAGCAGCATCGGACTAGCCTCCTACGAGCAGTACTTC
V gene: TRBV6-5; clone size: .; D gene: TRBD1; J gene: TRBJ2-2; CDR3 protein: CASRAAGTGAGELFF; CDR3 DNA: TGTGCCAGCAGGGCCGCCGGGACAGGGGCCGGGGAGCTGTTTTTT
V gene: TRBV28; clone size: .; D gene: .; J gene: TRBJ2-7; CDR3 protein: CASSFPPPGAGEQYF; CDR3 DNA: TGTGCCAGCAGTTTCCCTCCTCCAGGGGCGGGCGAGCAGTACTTC
V gene: TRBV4-1; clone size: .; D gene: TRBD1; J gene: TRBJ2-7; CDR3 protein: CASSQRRGGQGSYEQYF; CDR3 DNA: TGCGCCAGCAGCCAAAGGAGGGGGGGACAGGGGTCCTACGAGCAGTACTTC
V gene: TRBV28; clone size: .; D gene: TRBD1; J gene: TRBJ2-7; CDR3 protein: CASSPHRTGGAEQYF; CDR3 DNA: TGTGCCAGCAGTCCGCACCGGACAGGGGGGGCCGAGCAGTACTTC
V gene: TRBV9; clone size: .; D gene: TRBD2; J gene: TRBJ2-5; CDR3 protein: CASSVGLAGGQETQYF; CDR3 DNA: TGTGCCAGCAGCGTAGGACTAGCGGGGGGGCAAGAGACCCAGTACTTC
V gene: TRBV6-5; clone size: .; D gene: .; J gene: TRBJ2-3; CDR3 protein: CASSWGPPTDTQYF; CDR3 DNA: TGTGCCAGCAGTTGGGGGCCCCCCACAGATACGCAGTATTTT